The 9 T cell receptor beta chains given below trace back to one sample, sequenced in a study of blood T cells in healthy people across ages. A sample-barcoded 5' primer and a J-beta primer mix were used in a second PCR of roughly 7 to 12 cycles. MiXCR, applied by TCRdb to the 5' RACE reads, yields one record per CDR3 protein. The table has 1.4 million or so distinct CDR3 sequences, 35% to 45% seen once. The source material was blood. All receptors derive from a woman aged 18-30 years in good health.

This clonotype has a single count. CDR3 nucleotide sequence: TGTGCCAGCACCAAGGACAATAACTATGGCTACACCTTC. Amino acids: CASTKDNNYGYTF. V gene TRBV6-5 combines with J gene TRBJ1-2; tentative D call: TRBD1 (5 bases). The length of the CDR3 is 13 residues. Germline V gene lookup returns CDR1 MNHEY and CDR2 SVGAGI. V was shortened by 7 bases and J by 1 base, with 10 bases between the two germline ends.

The gene calls are TRBV9 and TRBJ1-1, with unresolved D. Germline V gene lookup returns CDR1 SGDLS and CDR2 YYNGEE. CDR3 length equals 13 residues. V shed 6 bases and J shed 1 base, with 10 bases lying between them. The CDR3 reads CASTGGENTEAFF. The CDR3 region has the DNA TGTGCCAGCACCGGCGGGGAGAACACTGAAGCTTTCTTT.

The sample holds a few counts of this clonotype. The V call is TRBV4-3, the J call TRBJ2-7; D is perhaps TRBD1 (5 bases). V lost 5 bases and J 9 bases, leaving 20 bases between the germline ends. Germline CDR1 and CDR2: LGHNA and YSLEER. The CDR3 consists of 14 residues. The CDR3 sequence is CASSNRIGAVGQYF. CDR3 DNA sequence: TGCGCCAGCAGCAACCGAATAGGGGCTGTCGGGCAGTACTTC.

This clonotype was observed a few times. The chain joins TRBV3-1 to TRBJ2-7; no clear D gene. The J call is in doubt because the DNA end fits TRBJ2-5 better. CDR1 and CDR2 from the germline V gene are LGHDT and YNNKEL (reference sequence). The CDR3 consists of 13 residues. The CDR3 DNA reads as TGTGCCAGCAGCCAAGATAGCCTCCAGACCCAGTACTTC. Protein product: CASSQDSLQTQYF.

The rearrangement links TRBV5-1 to TRBJ2-7; D gene unclear. CDR1 and CDR2 from the germline V gene are SGHRS and YFSETQ. This CDR3 is built from 15 residues. V dropped 2 bases and J dropped 7 bases, with 19 bases sitting between them. The CDR3 loop reads CASSFTQSSYNEQYF. The CDR3 DNA sequence: TGCGCCAGCAGCTTTACTCAGAGCTCCTACAATGAGCAGTACTTC.

This clonotype was picked up a small number of times. V gene TRBV18 combines with J gene TRBJ2-3; TRBD1 agrees at 7 bases. This CDR3 spans 12 amino acids. V lost 2 bases to trimming and J lost 10 bases; unmatched junction nucleotides: 3. Germline V gene lookup returns CDR1 KGHSH and CDR2 LQKENI. The CDR3 sequence: CASSPTGDAQYF. The CDR3, as DNA: TGTGCCAGCTCACCAACAGGGGATGCGCAGTATTTT.

The rearrangement links TRBV28 to TRBJ1-4; D is uncertain. CDR1 is MDHEN and CDR2 is SYDVKM in the germline V gene. This CDR3 has 12 residues. Trimming left V 11 bases short and J 4 bases short, with 11 bases between. CDR3 loop: CAVHTDNEKLFF. In DNA, the CDR3 is TGTGCCGTGCACACCGATAATGAAAAACTGTTTTTT. Full variable domain (remainder filled in from reference TRBV28 and TRBJ1-4): DVKVTQSSRYLVKRTGEKVFLECVQDMDHENMFWYRQDPGLGLRLIYFSYDVKMKEKGDIPEGYSVSREKKERFSLILESASTNQTSMYLCAVHTDNEKLFFGSGTQLSVL.

This chain uses TRBV7-8 with TRBJ2-1; 13 bases map to TRBD2. The germline V gene encodes CDR1 SGHVS and CDR2 FQNEAQ. V lost 5 bases and J lost 0; bases outside the gene matches: 10. There are 19 residues in the CDR3. CDR3 residues: CASSRGLAGDRSSYNEQFF. As DNA, the CDR3 is TGTGCCAGCAGCCGAGGACTAGCGGGAGACAGGAGCTCCTACAATGAGCAGTTCTTC.

This clonotype has just a few counts. The chain recombines TRBV3-1 with TRBJ2-4, with D perhaps TRBD2 (6 bases). The end of the DNA aligns better with TRBJ2-7, so the J call may be wrong. This CDR3 has 14 amino acids. CDR1 is LGHDT and CDR2 is YNNKEL in the germline V gene (reference sequence). In nucleotides, the CDR3 is TGTGCCAGCAGCCAGTTTCGGGGGTCAGGCGAGCAGTACTTC. Protein sequence: CASSQFRGSGEQYF.